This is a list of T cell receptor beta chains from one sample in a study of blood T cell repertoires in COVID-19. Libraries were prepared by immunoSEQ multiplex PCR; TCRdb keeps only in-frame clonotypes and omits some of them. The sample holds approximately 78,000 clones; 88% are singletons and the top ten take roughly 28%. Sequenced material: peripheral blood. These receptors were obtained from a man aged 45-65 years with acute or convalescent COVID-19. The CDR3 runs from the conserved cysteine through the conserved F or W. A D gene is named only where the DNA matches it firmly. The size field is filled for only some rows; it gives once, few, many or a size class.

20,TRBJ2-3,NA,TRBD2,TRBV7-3,TGTGCCAGCAGCCCAGAGCTACTAGCGGGGGGGCGGACTAGCACAGATACGCAGTATTTT,CASSPELLAGGRTSTDTQYF
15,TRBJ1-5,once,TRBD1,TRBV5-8,TGTGCCAGCAGCTACGGAAGACAGGGTAGTCAGCCCCAGCATTTT,CASSYGRQGSQPQHF
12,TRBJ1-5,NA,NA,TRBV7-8,TGTGCCAGCAGCCCTTATTTGGGAGCCCAGCATTTT,CASSPYLGAQHF
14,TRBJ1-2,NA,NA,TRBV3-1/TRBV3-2,TGTGCCAGCAGCCAAGATTCAGGGTTGGGGGGCTACACCTTC,CASSQDSGLGGYTF
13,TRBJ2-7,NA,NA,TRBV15,TGTGCCACCAGCGGCCGACAGACTTTCGAGCAGTACTTC,CATSGRQTFEQYF
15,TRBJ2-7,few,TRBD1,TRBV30,TGTGCCTGGAGTGTCGGACAGGGAAGGGCCTACGAGCAGTACTTC,CAWSVGQGRAYEQYF
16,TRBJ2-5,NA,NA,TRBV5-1,TGCGCCAGCAGCTTGGCCAATCAGGGTGCGCGGGAGACCCAGTACTTC,CASSLANQGARETQYF
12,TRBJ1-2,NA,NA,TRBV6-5,TGTGCCAGCAGCTGGACTGATTATGGCTACACCTTC,CASSWTDYGYTF
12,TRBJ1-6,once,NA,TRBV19,TGTGCCAGTAGAAACGGGAATTCACCCCTCCACTTT,CASRNGNSPLHF
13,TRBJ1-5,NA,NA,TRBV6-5,TGTGCCAGCAGTCCAGGGGAGTGGCAGCCCCAGCATTTT,CASSPGEWQPQHF
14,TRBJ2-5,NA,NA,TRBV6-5,TGTGCCAGCAGTTACTCGAGTAGAGAAGAGACCCAGTACTTC,CASSYSSREETQYF
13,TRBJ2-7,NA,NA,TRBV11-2,TGTGCCAGCAGCTTAGCCAGGATCGACGAGCAGTACTTC,CASSLARIDEQYF
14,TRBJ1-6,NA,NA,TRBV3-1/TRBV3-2,TGTGCCAGCAGCCAGAGGACAGAGGATTCACCCCTCCACTTT,CASSQRTEDSPLHF
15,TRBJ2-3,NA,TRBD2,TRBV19,TGTGCCAGTAGTATTACTAGCGGGGGGCCAGATACGCAGTATTTT,CASSITSGGPDTQYF
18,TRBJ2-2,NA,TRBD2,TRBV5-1,TGCGCCAGCAGCAGAGGGACTAGCGGGGGGCCGAACACCGGGGAGCTGTTTTTT,CASSRGTSGGPNTGELFF
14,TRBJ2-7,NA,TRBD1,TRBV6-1,TGTGCCAGCAGTGAAGGGACAGGGTTCTACGAGCAGTACTTC,CASSEGTGFYEQYF
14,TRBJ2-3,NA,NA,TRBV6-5,TGTGCCACAAGGCGGGACAGATTCACAGATACGCAGTATTTT,CATRRDRFTDTQYF
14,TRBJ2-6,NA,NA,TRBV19,TGTGCCAGTAGAAGAGTCTCTGGGGCCAACGTCCTGACTTTC,CASRRVSGANVLTF
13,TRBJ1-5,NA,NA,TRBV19,TGTGCCAGTAGTTTCGGGAGAAATCAGCCCCAGCATTTT,CASSFGRNQPQHF
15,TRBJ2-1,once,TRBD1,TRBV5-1,TGCGCCAGCAGCCAGAGGACAGGGAGGTACAATGAGCAGTTCTTC,CASSQRTGRYNEQFF
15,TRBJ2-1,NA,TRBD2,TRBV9,TGTGCCAGCAGCGTCCTAGCGGGGGGTGGGAATGAGCAGTTCTTC,CASSVLAGGGNEQFF
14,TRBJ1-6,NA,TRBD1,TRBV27,TGTGCCAGCAGTCCGGGACAGGGCGGTTCACCCCTCCACTTT,CASSPGQGGSPLHF
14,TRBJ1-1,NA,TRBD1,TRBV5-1,TGCGCCAGCAGCTCGGGACAGGGGAACACTGAAGCTTTCTTT,CASSSGQGNTEAFF
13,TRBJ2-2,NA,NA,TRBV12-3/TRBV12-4,TGTGCCAGCAGTCGGGGGTACGGCGGGGAGCTGTTTTTT,CASSRGYGGELFF
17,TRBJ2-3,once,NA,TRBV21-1,TGTGCCAGCAGCAATGGGCACCAGGGTTATCCGACAGATACGCAGTATTTT,CASSNGHQGYPTDTQYF
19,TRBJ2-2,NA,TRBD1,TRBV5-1,TGCGCCAGCAGCTTGGCCACCGGGACAGCTAATAAGGACACCGGGGAGCTGTTTTTT,CASSLATGTANKDTGELFF
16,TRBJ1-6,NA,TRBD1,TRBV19,TGTGCCAGTAGTAGGGGGCCGGGACAGGGGAATTCACCCCTCCACTTT,CASSRGPGQGNSPLHF
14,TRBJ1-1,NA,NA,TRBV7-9,TGTGCCAGCAGCTTCTCAGGGGACTACGGTGAAGCTTTCTTT,CASSFSGDYGEAFF
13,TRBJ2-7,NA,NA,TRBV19,TGTGCCAGTAGTAACAGGGCAGAACGCGAGCAGTACTTC,CASSNRAEREQYF
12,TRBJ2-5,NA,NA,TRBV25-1,TGTGCCAGCAGGGGCAGGCAAGGGGCCCAGTACTTC,CASRGRQGAQYF
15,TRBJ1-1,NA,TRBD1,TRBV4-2,TGTGCCAGCAGCCAAGATAAGGACAGGGGGTCGCGAGCTTTCTTT,CASSQDKDRGSRAFF
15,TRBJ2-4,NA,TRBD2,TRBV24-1,TGTGCCACCAGCGGGGGGGTAGGAGCCAAAAACATTCAGTACTTC,CATSGGVGAKNIQYF
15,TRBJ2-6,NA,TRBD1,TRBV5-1,TGCGCCAGCAGCGGGACAGGGGTAGGGGCCAACGTCCTGACTTTC,CASSGTGVGANVLTF
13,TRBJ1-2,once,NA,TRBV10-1,TGCGCCAGCAGCGCCTCGAAGGGAGGTGGCTACACCTTC,CASSASKGGGYTF
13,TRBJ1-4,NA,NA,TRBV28,TGTGCCAGCAGTTTGGCAGGAAATGAAAAACTGTTTTTT,CASSLAGNEKLFF
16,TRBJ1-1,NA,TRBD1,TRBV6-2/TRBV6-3,TGTGCCAGCAGTTACTATTTGGGACAGGGGTTACCTGAAGCTTTCTTT,CASSYYLGQGLPEAFF
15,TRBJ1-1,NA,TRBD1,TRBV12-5,TGTGCTAGTGGTTTGGCCAGGACAGGGAACACTGAAGCTTTCTTT,CASGLARTGNTEAFF
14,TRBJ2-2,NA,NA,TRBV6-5,TGTGCCAGCAGTCAGGGGATAGGCACCGGGGAGCTGTTTTTT,CASSQGIGTGELFF
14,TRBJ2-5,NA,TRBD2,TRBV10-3,TGTGCCACCCCCGTGGGACCCGGGGGGGAGACCCAGTACTTC,CATPVGPGGETQYF
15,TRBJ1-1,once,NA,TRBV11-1,TGTGCCAGCAGCTTAGGCGGCGGGAAGGACACTGAAGCTTTCTTT,CASSLGGGKDTEAFF
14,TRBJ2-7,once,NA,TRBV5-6,TGTGCCAGCAGCTTGTGGGGGGACGGATACGAGCAGTACTTC,CASSLWGDGYEQYF
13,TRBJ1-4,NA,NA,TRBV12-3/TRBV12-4,TGTGCCAGCAGTTTGGGGGGACGGGAAAAACTGTTTTTT,CASSLGGREKLFF
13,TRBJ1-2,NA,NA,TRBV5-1,TGCGCCAGCAGCTTGCAAGGGGCCGATGGCTACACCTTC,CASSLQGADGYTF
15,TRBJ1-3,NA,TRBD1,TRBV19,TGTGCCAGTAGTTCGATGACCGGGACAGGGGGCACCATATATTTT,CASSSMTGTGGTIYF
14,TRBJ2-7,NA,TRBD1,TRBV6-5,TGTGCCAGCACCACCGGGACAGGGGGCCGGGAGCAGTACTTC,CASTTGTGGREQYF
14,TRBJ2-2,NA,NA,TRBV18,TGTGCCAGCTCACTGAACAGGGACACCGGGGAGCTGTTTTTT,CASSLNRDTGELFF
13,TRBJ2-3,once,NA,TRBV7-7,TGTGCCAGCAGCTTAGATCGCGCAGATACGCAGTATTTT,CASSLDRADTQYF
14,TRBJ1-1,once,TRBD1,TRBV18,TGTGCCAGCTCCCAAGGACAGGGGAACACTGAAGCTTTCTTT,CASSQGQGNTEAFF
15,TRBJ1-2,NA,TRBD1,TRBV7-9,TGTGCCAGCAGCAAAGCCGGGACAGCTGGCTATGGCTACACCTTC,CASSKAGTAGYGYTF
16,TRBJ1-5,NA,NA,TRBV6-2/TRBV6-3,TGTGCCAGCAGTCGCGGGATCGGTGGGAGCAATCAGCCCCAGCATTTT,CASSRGIGGSNQPQHF
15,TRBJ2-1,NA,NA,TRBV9,TGTGCCAGCAGCGTAGACTCAAGCTCCTACAATGAGCAGTTCTTC,CASSVDSSSYNEQFF
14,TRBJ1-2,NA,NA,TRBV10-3,TGTGCCATCAGCCGGGACATCTCTAACTATGGCTACACCTTC,CAISRDISNYGYTF
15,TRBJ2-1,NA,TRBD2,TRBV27,TGTGCCAGCAGTCCAATAGCGGGGGTTTGGAATGAGCAGTTCTTC,CASSPIAGVWNEQFF